The text below deals with one T cell receptor beta chain. It has no known antigen specificity. Per-base qualities were not stored, and no clone one base away is much larger. The source of the sample is a study of OX40 agonist ivuxolimab in advanced cancers. Study-level background: Ivuxolimab, which targeted the costimulatory receptor OX40 (CD134), was an agonistic, fully human IgG2 monoclonal antibody. The purpose of peripheral TCRbeta sequencing was to test whether ivuxolimab changed TCR sequence diversity and led to clonal T-cell expansion. Partial responses were achieved by three dose-escalation patients, of whom one had hepatocellular carcinoma and two had cutaneous melanoma. Of the roughly 51 dose-escalation patients, hepatocellular carcinoma was present in about 20, melanoma in approximately 15, renal cell carcinoma in 9 and head and neck cancer in 9. Intravenous ivuxolimab was administered to patients every 2 weeks at six dose levels: 0.01, 0.1, 0.3, 1.5, 3 and 10 mg/kg. The dose-escalation cohort was approximately 83% male with a mean age of roughly 60 years, ranging from roughly 20 to 80. Patients were allowed to have had prior anti-PD-1, anti-PD-L1 or anti-CTLA-4 therapy, and 40% of the dose-escalation patients had previously received checkpoint inhibitors. The paper reports the monotherapy dose-escalation portion (N of about 51 patients) of the phase I ivuxolimab trial. Study-wide conclusions, independent of this receptor: In the 0.1-3.0 mg/kg groups, partial responders had among the lowest normalized peripheral clonal expansion, particularly in CD8+ T cells. At doses of 0.1 to 3.0 mg/kg, clonal expansion of both CD4+ and CD8+ T cells in blood was seen between baseline and week 6. After ivuxolimab, expanded clones were on average more numerous among CD8+ T cells than among CD4+ T cells. Low levels of normalized T-cell clonal expansion were also seen in some nonresponding patients. The antigen specificity of the peripheral T cells that underwent clonal expansion was not determined.

Genomic DNA was isolated from the sorted cells so that the TCRbeta CDR3 region could be sequenced. The immunoSEQ Assay was used for sequencing of TCRbeta CDR3 regions. Sourced from immuneACCESS, this table was stored by TCRdb with only in-frame sequences that have V and J called. A share of the clones is absent; for the studies checked, an unresolved V gene accounts for under half, and the remainder has no known explanation. The sample table records about 77,000 clones; approximately 89% of these occur just once. Of the sample, approximately 2.2% falls within the top ten clones. Germline trimming amounts to 1 base on V and 6 bases on J, with 12 as the count of junction bases outside the gene matches. The CDR3 spans 16 residues, from the cysteine through the phenylalanine. Only the CDR3 DNA stays, 48 bases, in frame from base 1. Via the germline V gene (reference sequence), CDR1 is GTSNPN and CDR2 SVGIG.

The trial excluded patients who had a history of autoimmune disease or who were on systemic immunosuppression. Peripheral blood for TCR sequencing was drawn from every dose cohort at baseline, at cycle 4 day 1 and at cycle 7 day 1. Samples came from an open-label, multicenter, first-in-human phase I dose-escalation trial of ivuxolimab. The trial enrolled adults with locally advanced or metastatic head and neck squamous cell, hepatocellular, melanoma or renal cell carcinoma. Before TCR sequencing, CD4+ T cells and CD8+ T cells were sorted from peripheral blood as separate populations. The rearrangement combines TRBV30 with TRBJ2-3, and 8 junction bases match TRBD1. The specimen was CD4+ or CD8+ T cells sorted from blood, collected in a trial of the OX40 agonist ivuxolimab. The TCR sequence derives from an adult with an advanced solid tumor such as melanoma, head and neck, liver or kidney cancer. The DNA is TGTGCCTGGAGTGCCATCGATGGACAGGGCTGGGATACGCAGTATTTT. This translates into CAWSAIDGQGWDTQYF.